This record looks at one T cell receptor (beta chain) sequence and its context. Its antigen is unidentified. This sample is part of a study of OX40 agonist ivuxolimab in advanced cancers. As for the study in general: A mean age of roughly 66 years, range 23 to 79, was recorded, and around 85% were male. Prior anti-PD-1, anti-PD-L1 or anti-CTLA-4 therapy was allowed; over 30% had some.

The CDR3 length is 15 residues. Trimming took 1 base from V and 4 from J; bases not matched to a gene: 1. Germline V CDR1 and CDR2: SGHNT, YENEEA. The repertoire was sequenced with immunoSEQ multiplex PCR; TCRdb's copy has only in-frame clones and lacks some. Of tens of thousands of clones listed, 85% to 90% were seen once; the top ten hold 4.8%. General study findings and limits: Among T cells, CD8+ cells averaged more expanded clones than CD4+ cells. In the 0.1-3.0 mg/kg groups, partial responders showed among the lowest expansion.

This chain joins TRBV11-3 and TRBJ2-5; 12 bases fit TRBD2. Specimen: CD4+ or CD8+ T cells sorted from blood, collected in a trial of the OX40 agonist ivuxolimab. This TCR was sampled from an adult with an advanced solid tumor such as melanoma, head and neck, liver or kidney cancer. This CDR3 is CASSLGLAGVETQYF. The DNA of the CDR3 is TGTGCCAGCAGCTTAGGACTAGCGGGAGTAGAGACCCAGTACTTC.